This TCR beta chain was captured by sequencing in a study of blood T cell repertoires in COVID-19. TCRdb's table, derived via immunoSEQ multiplex PCR, lists solely in-frame clones and lacks some. The sample includes a few hundred thousand clones, around 90% of them seen just once. With V trimmed by 3 bases and J by 7 bases, 4 bases remained unmatched. The CDR3 has 14 amino acids. In germline, CDR1 is SGHNT, CDR2 YYREEE (reference sequence). The sample was peripheral blood. This TCR was recovered from a young adult with COVID-19, enrolled during active disease. J is TRBJ1-1 and V is TRBV5-4; 12 positions match TRBD1. The CDR3 reads CASSWDRGRGEAFF. The CDR3 DNA follows: TGTGCCAGCAGCTGGGACAGGGGGCGGGGTGAAGCTTTCTTT. The complete variable domain, with remaining parts taken from reference TRBV5-4 and TRBJ1-1, reads ETGVTQSPTHLIKTRGQQVTLRCSSQSGHNTVSWYQQALGQGPQFIFQYYREEENGRGNFPPRFSGLQFPNYSSELNVNALELDDSALYLCASSWDRGRGEAFFGQGTRLTVV.